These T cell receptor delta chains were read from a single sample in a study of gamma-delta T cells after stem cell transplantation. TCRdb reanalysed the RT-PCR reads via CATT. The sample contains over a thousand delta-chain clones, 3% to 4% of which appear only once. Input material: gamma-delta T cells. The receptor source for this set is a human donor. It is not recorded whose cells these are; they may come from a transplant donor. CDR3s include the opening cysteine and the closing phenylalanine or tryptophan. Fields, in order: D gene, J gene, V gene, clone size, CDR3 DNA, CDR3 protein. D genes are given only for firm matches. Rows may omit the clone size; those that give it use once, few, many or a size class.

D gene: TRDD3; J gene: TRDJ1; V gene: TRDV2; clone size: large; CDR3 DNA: TGTGCCTGTGACTACATACTGGGGGATCACACCGATAAACTCATCTTT; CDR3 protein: CACDYILGDHTDKLIF
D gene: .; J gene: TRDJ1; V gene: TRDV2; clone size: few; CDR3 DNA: TGTGCCTGTGAGGGCCTCGGGACCGATAAGCTCATCTTT; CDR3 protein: CACEGLGTDKLIF
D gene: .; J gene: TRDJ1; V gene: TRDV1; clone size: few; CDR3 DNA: TGTGCTCTTGGGGAAGGGCCCTACAAGGAGATGGGGGTCGATAAACTCATCTTT; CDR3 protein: CALGEGPYKEMGVDKLIF
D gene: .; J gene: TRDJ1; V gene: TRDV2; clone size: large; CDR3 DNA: TGTGCCTGTGACACCGTACGTTGTGGGGATCACACCGATAAACTCATCTTT; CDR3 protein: CACDTVRCGDHTDKLIF
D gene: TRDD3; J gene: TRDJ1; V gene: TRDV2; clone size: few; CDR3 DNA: TGTGCCTGGGACACTCTCCGAGCGAGGCTGGGGGATAGGTCGTACACCGATAAACTCATCTTT; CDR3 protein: CAWDTLRARLGDRSYTDKLIF
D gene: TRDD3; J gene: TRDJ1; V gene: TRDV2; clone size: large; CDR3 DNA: TGTGCCTGTGCGGGCCTGGGGGTCCCGTACACCGATAAACTCATCTTT; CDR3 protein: CACAGLGVPYTDKLIF
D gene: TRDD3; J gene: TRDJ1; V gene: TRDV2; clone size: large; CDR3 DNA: TGTGCCTGTGACACCGTGGCAAGTACTGGGGGATACGCCGCCGATAAACTCATCTTT; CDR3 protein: CACDTVASTGGYAADKLIF
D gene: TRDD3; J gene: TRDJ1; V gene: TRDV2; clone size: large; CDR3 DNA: TGTGCCTGTGACCAACTCCCTATACTGGGGGATACCGATAAACTCATCTTT; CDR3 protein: CACDQLPILGDTDKLIF
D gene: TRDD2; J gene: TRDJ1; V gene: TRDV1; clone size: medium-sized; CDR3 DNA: TGTGCTCTTGGGGAAGGGCTAATCCTTCCTACGTTTTATACCGATAAACTCATCTTT; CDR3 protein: CALGEGLILPTFYTDKLIF
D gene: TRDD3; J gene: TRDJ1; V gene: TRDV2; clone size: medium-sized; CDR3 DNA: TGTGCCTGTGACAAGATGAAACTGGGGGATACGGAAGTCTCCCTGTACACCGATAAACTCATCTTT; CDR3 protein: CACDKMKLGDTEVSLYTDKLIF
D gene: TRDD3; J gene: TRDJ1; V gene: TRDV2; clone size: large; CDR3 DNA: TGTGCCTGTGACAGACTGGGGGACACCGATAAACTCATCTTT; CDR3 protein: CACDRLGDTDKLIF
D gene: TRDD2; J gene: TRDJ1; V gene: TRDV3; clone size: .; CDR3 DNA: TGTGCCTGCCCGGCCTTCCTACCTGGGGGCTCCACCGATAAACTCATCTTT; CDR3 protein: CACPAFLPGGSTDKLIF